These T cell receptor beta chains were read from a single sample in a study of response to subunit inactivated influenza vaccine. One entry per CDR3 protein results from TCRdb running MiXCR on the RT-PCR reads. The repertoire consists of 800,000 to 1,000,000 distinct CDR3 sequences, with 21% occurring once and the leading ten covering 9.5% to 13%. The sequences come from PBMCs from blood, collected roughly 5 days after vaccination. The receptors shown here come from a man in his fifties who received an inactivated influenza vaccine. Each CDR3 is given with its conserved first and last residue. Each record gives: CDR3 length, D gene, J gene, V gene, CDR3 protein. The D gene is left open where the match is weak.

14	TRBD1	TRBJ1-2	TRBV5-1	CASSLNRGLGGYTF
19	NA	TRBJ1-5	TRBV5-1	CASSLAWQVNLDSNQPQHF
12	NA	TRBJ1-5	TRBV24-1	CATGDSDQPQHF
13	TRBD1	TRBJ2-4	TRBV11-2	CASSFQIGQAQYF
17	NA	TRBJ2-6	TRBV12-3/TRBV12-4	CASSFSSGSSGANVLTF
15	NA	TRBJ2-2	TRBV24-1	CATSDKGSNTGELFF
13	NA	TRBJ2-3	TRBV18	CASSPQSDDTQYF
15	TRBD1	TRBJ1-5	TRBV12-3/TRBV12-4	CASSFSGTANQPQHF
17	NA	TRBJ2-6	TRBV12-3/TRBV12-4	CASSLEHYATRANVLTF
14	NA	TRBJ1-2	TRBV24-1	CATSDFTEAGGYTF
15	TRBD2	TRBJ2-3	TRBV18	CASSPSVAGPDTQYF
15	NA	TRBJ2-7	TRBV25-1	CASSEGGSVFSEQYF
14	NA	TRBJ2-3	TRBV9	CASSVGGVADTQYF
15	NA	TRBJ2-5	TRBV28	CASSPRRMYQETQYF
12	NA	TRBJ1-5	TRBV20-1	CSASGSNQPQHF
15	NA	TRBJ1-4	TRBV6-2/TRBV6-3	CASSYSLTGNEKLFF
13	NA	TRBJ1-1	TRBV30	CAWSVHLVTEAFF
17	NA	TRBJ2-5	TRBV5-5	CASSSQPGPHLAETQYF
13	NA	TRBJ2-7	TRBV7-9	CASSPSGAGEQYF
16	NA	TRBJ2-3	TRBV5-1	CASSSIPGQRADTQYF
14	TRBD1	TRBJ2-7	TRBV20-1	CSARSDRGYYEQYF
15	NA	TRBJ1-1	TRBV5-5	CASSYEWTANTEAFF
15	TRBD1	TRBJ2-7	TRBV27	CASSFGQGGVYEQYF
12	NA	TRBJ1-2	TRBV24-1	CATSEGDYGYTF
16	TRBD1	TRBJ2-7	TRBV4-1	CASSQPLGQGAREQYF
13	NA	TRBJ2-2	TRBV7-9	CASILTGTGELFF
16	NA	TRBJ2-1	TRBV4-3	CASSQRQALADNEQFF
15	NA	TRBJ2-2	TRBV5-6	CASSPDYANTGELFF
11	TRBD2	TRBJ2-5	TRBV28	CGAGGLETQYF
15	NA	TRBJ2-2	TRBV5-4	CASRLREMGTGELFF
17	NA	TRBJ2-1	TRBV24-1	CATSDSFTQSIYNEQFF
16	TRBD2	TRBJ2-1	TRBV20-1	CSARDGLAGSYNEQFF
16	NA	TRBJ2-3	TRBV5-1	CASSLSFQGTSDSQYF
12	NA	TRBJ2-5	TRBV6-2/TRBV6-3	CASRPGLGTQYF
13	NA	TRBJ2-5	TRBV20-1	CSATPGQQETQYF
13	NA	TRBJ1-2	TRBV7-2	CASLNSSNYGYTF
17	TRBD2	TRBJ2-1	TRBV11-1	CASSLGGLGSSYNEQFF
19	TRBD2	TRBJ2-3	TRBV24-1	CATSPGLAGGPVSTDTQYF
14	NA	TRBJ1-1	TRBV5-1	CASSLAGYNTEAFF
13	TRBD2	TRBJ2-7	TRBV18	CASSPGLVDEQYF
14	NA	TRBJ2-4	TRBV6-1	CASRVGISVNIQYF
14	NA	TRBJ2-7	TRBV10-3	CAISGQGSIYEQYF
15	NA	TRBJ2-2	TRBV7-2	CASSLEGLNTGELFF
14	TRBD1	TRBJ2-1	TRBV5-6	CASTRDRLSNEQFF
16	TRBD2	TRBJ2-3	TRBV10-3	CAISPGLAGFTDTQYF
16	NA	TRBJ2-4	TRBV14	CASSLGGVGPGNIQYF
14	TRBD1	TRBJ1-2	TRBV12-3/TRBV12-4	CASSPDTGGYGYTF
16	NA	TRBJ2-3	TRBV12-3/TRBV12-4	CASSLGGFLDADTQYF
14	NA	TRBJ2-2	TRBV7-2	CASSIDSGTGELFF
15	NA	TRBJ2-3	TRBV7-9	CASSPRPGGTDTQYF
11	NA	TRBJ2-7	TRBV12-3/TRBV12-4	CASSRTYEQYF
14	TRBD2	TRBJ2-1	TRBV24-1	CATSGGSSYNEQFF
13	NA	TRBJ2-7	TRBV7-2	CASSIQLETEQYF
13	TRBD1	TRBJ1-2	TRBV20-1	CSAPGQGIYGYTF
15	NA	TRBJ2-6	TRBV19	CATSMSASGANVLTF
14	TRBD2	TRBJ2-3	TRBV20-1	CSKLASGNTDTQYF
14	NA	TRBJ2-7	TRBV5-1	CASSLQWGAYEQYF